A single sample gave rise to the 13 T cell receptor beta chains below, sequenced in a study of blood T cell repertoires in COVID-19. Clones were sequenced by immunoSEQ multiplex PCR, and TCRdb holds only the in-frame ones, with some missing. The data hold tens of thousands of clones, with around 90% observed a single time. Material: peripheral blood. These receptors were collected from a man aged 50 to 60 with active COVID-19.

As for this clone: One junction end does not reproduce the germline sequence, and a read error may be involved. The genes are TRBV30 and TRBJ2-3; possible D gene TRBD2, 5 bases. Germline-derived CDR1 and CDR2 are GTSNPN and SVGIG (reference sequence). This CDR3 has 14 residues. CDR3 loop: CAWSVFSSTDTQYF. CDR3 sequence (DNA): TGTGCCTGGAGTGTATTTTCTAGCACCGATACGCAGTATTTT. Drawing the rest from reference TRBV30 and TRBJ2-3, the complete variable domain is SQTIHQWPATLVQPVGSPLSLECTVEGTSNPNLYWYRQAAGRGLQLLFYSVGIGQISSEVPQNLSASRPQDRQFILSSKKLLLSDSGFYLCAWSVFSSTDTQYFGPGTRLTVL.

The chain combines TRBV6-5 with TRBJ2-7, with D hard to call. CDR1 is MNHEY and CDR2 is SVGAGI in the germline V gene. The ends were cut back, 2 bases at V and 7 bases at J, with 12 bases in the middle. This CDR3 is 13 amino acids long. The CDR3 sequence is CASSYVKTGEQYF. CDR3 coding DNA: TGTGCCAGCAGTTACGTCAAGACTGGAGAGCAGTACTTC.

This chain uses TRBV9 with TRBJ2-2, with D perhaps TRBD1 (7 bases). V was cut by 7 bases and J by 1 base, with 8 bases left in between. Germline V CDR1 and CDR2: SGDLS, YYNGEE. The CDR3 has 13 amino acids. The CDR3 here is CASQGGNTGELFF. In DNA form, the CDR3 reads TGTGCCAGCCAGGGGGGGAACACCGGGGAGCTGTTTTTT.

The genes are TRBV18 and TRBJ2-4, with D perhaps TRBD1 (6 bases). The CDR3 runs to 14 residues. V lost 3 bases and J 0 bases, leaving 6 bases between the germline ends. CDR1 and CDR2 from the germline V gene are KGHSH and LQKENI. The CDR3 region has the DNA TGTGCCAGCTCACCGGGGGCAGCCAAAAACATTCAGTACTTC. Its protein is CASSPGAAKNIQYF.

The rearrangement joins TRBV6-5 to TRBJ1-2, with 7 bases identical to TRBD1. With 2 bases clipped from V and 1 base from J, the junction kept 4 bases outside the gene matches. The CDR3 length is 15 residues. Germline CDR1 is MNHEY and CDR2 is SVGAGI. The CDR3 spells CASSYEGASNYGYTF. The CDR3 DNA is TGTGCCAGCAGTTACGAGGGGGCGAGTAACTATGGCTACACCTTC.

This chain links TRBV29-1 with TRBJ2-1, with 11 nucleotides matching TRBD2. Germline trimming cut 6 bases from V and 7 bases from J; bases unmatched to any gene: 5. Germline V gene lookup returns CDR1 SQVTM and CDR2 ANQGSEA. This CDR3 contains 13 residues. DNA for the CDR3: TGCAGCGTACTAGCGGGAGTGATGAATGAGCAGTTCTTC. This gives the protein CSVLAGVMNEQFF.

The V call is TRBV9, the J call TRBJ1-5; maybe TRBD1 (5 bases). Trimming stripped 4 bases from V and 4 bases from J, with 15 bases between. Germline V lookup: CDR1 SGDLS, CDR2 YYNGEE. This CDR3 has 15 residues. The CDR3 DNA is TGTGCCAGCAGCAGCGGGGGTCATGGTAATCAGCCCCAGCATTTT. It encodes CASSSGGHGNQPQHF.

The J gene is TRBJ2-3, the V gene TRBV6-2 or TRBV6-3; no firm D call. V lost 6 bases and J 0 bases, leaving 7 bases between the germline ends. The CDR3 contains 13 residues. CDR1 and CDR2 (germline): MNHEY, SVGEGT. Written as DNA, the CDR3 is TGTGCCAGCAGGCCTCGGAGCACAGATACGCAGTATTTT. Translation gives CASRPRSTDTQYF.

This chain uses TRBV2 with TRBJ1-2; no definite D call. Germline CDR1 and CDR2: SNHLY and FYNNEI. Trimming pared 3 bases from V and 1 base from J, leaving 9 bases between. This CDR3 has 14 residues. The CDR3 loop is CASSDPGFNYGYTF. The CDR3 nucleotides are TGTGCCAGCAGTGACCCAGGCTTTAACTATGGCTACACCTTC.

CDR3 nucleotides: TGTGCCAGCAGCGTTAGACTAGCAGAGAAGGAGACCCAGTACTTC. Encoded protein: CASSVRLAEKETQYF. The chain joins TRBV7-9 to TRBJ2-5, with 7 positions matching TRBD2. Germline assignment: CDR1 SEHNR and CDR2 FQNEAQ (reference sequence). The CDR3 covers 15 residues. Germline trimming cut 5 bases from V and 5 bases from J; bases unmatched to any gene: 11.

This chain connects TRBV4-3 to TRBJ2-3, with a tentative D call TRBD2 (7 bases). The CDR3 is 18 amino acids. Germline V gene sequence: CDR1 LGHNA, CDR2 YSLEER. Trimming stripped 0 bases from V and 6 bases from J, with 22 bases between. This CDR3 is CASSQDLTGGLLSDTQYF. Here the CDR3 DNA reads TGCGCCAGCAGCCAAGATCTTACGGGGGGCCTATTATCGGATACGCAGTATTTT.

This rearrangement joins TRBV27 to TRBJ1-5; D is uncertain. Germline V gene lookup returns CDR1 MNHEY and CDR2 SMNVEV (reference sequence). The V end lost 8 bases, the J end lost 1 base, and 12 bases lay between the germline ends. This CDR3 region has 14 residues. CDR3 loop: CASRSGGSNQPQHF. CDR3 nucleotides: TGTGCCAGCCGTTCCGGAGGGAGCAATCAGCCCCAGCATTTT.

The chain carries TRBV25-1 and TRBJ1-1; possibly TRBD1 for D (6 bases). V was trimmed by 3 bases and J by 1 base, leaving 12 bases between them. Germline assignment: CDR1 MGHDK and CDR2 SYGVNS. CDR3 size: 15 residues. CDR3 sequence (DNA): TGTGCCAGCAGTGACAGGGGCCTTAGGAACACTGAAGCTTTCTTT. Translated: CASSDRGLRNTEAFF.